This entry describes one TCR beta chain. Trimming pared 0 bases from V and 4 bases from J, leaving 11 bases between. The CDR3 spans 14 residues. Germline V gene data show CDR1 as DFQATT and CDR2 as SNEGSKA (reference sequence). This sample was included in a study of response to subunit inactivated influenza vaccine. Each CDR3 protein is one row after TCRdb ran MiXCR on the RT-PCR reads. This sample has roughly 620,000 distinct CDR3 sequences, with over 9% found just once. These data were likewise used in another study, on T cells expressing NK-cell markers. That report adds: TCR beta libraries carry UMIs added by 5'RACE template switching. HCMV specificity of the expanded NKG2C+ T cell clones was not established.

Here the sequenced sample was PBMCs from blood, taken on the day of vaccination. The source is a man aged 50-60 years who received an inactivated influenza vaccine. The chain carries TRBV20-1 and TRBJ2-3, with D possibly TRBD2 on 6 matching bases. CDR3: CSARDMASADTQYF. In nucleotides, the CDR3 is TGCAGTGCTAGAGATATGGCTAGCGCAGATACGCAGTATTTT.